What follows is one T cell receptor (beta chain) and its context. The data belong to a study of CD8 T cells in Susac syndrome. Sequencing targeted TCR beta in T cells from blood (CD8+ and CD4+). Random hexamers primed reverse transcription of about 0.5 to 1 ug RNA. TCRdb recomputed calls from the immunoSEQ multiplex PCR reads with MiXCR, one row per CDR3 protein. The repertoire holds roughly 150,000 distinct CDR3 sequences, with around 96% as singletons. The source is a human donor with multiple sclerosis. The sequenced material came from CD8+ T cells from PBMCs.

The CDR3 sequence: CASSLEGIDGYTF. The CDR3 DNA is TGTGCCAGCAGCTTAGAGGGAATAGATGGCTACACCTTC. The chain carries TRBV13 and TRBJ1-2, with D unclear. Germline V CDR1 and CDR2: PRHDT, FYEKMQ (reference sequence). The germline V and J ends were trimmed by 1 base and 6 bases, with 9 bases remaining between them. The CDR3 runs to 13 residues.